This record covers a single TCR beta chain. Antigen: not known. The data belong to a study of cytomegalovirus exposure and HLA in healthy donors. A multiplex PCR was run with 60 Vbeta primers and 13 Jbeta primers. This table comes from immunoSEQ multiplex PCR, and its TCRdb copy is limited to in-frame clones, with some not included. The table includes about 190,000 clones, about 80% detected once. Germline V gene data show CDR1 as SGHTA and CDR2 as FQGNSA. The V and J ends lost 5 bases and 0 bases respectively, with 19 bases between them. The CDR3 has 17 amino acids. Study conclusions and caveats: Later, an analysis showed that TCR beta chains associated with HLA were more clonally expanded than others that were equally common.

Sequenced: PBMCs. The chain employs TRBV7-2 and TRBJ1-1, with D possibly matching TRBD1 (5 bases). The clonotype comes from a woman in her 30s in good health and CMV-seronegative. The DNA of the CDR3 is TGTGCCAGCAGCAAACTCGGGGGGATGTGGGTGAACACTGAAGCTTTCTTT. Translating gives CASSKLGGMWVNTEAFF. Filled out from reference TRBV7-2 and TRBJ1-1, the complete variable domain reads GAGVSQSPSNKVTEKGKDVELRCDPISGHTALYWYRQSLGQGLEFLIYFQGNSAPDKSGLPSDRFSAERTGGSVSTLTIQRTQQEDSAVYLCASSKLGGMWVNTEAFFGQGTRLTVV.